This is a list of T cell receptor beta chains from one sample in a study of blood T cell repertoires in COVID-19. TCRdb keeps only in-frame clones here, not all; method: immunoSEQ multiplex PCR. The data show fewer than 300,000 clones, with roughly nine tenths seen just once and around 9.1% held by the top ten. Source material: peripheral blood. These receptors all come from a man between 40 and 49 years old who had recovered from COVID-19. CDR3s include the opening cysteine and the closing phenylalanine or tryptophan. The D gene is left open where the match is weak. Rows may omit the clone size; those that give it use once, few, many or a size class.

V gene	clone size	D gene	CDR3 length	J gene	CDR3 DNA	CDR3 protein
TRBV6-2/TRBV6-3	-	TRBD2	18	TRBJ2-3	TGTGCCAGCAGTTACTCCCCGGGACTAGCGGTACCAATAGATACGCAGTATTTT	CASSYSPGLAVPIDTQYF
TRBV4-2	-	TRBD1	14	TRBJ1-2	TGTGCCAGCAGCCCGCGGGACAGGGTATCCGGCTACACCTTC	CASSPRDRVSGYTF
TRBV5-4	-	TRBD2	15	TRBJ2-5	TGTGCCAGCAGCCCGGGGACTACCAGACAAGAGACCCAGTACTTC	CASSPGTTRQETQYF
TRBV30	few	TRBD1	15	TRBJ1-6	TGTGCCTGGAGTTTCGGCGGGACAGATAATTCACCCCTCCACTTT	CAWSFGGTDNSPLHF
TRBV2	-	-	16	TRBJ2-5	TGTGCCAGCAGTGCCCAGGGGAGCGCCCCTTGGGAGACCCAGTACTTC	CASSAQGSAPWETQYF
TRBV6-5	-	TRBD2	13	TRBJ2-7	TGTGCCAGCAGGAGCGGGAGAACCTACGAGCAGTACTTC	CASRSGRTYEQYF
TRBV12-5	-	TRBD1	17	TRBJ1-2	TGTGCTAGTGGTTTGGGACTAGGACAGGGGTTGAACTATGGCTACACCTTC	CASGLGLGQGLNYGYTF
TRBV7-2	-	-	15	TRBJ2-1	TGTGCCAGCAGCTTAGCCGCGGGGTCCTACAATGAGCAGTTCTTC	CASSLAAGSYNEQFF
TRBV27	-	-	16	TRBJ2-7	TGTGCCAGCAGTTGGAGTACCGGCGAGCGACCCTACGAGCAGTACTTC	CASSWSTGERPYEQYF
TRBV19	-	-	12	TRBJ2-3	TGTGCCAGTAGGCGGGGTTCGGATACGCAGTATTTT	CASRRGSDTQYF
TRBV19	-	TRBD1	15	TRBJ2-7	TGTGCCAGTAGTAGACCAGGGGGCAGCACCTACGAGCAGTACTTC	CASSRPGGSTYEQYF
TRBV19	-	TRBD1	16	TRBJ1-5	TGTGCCACCATGCCGGGACAGAGATATAGCAATCAGCCCCAGCATTTT	CATMPGQRYSNQPQHF
TRBV5-1	-	-	13	TRBJ2-7	TGCGCCAGCAGCATCGGGACTTCTTACGAGCAGTACTTC	CASSIGTSYEQYF
TRBV18	-	TRBD2	15	TRBJ2-1	TGTGCCAGCTCACCATTACTAGCGAGTTACAATGAGCAGTTCTTC	CASSPLLASYNEQFF
TRBV14	-	-	13	TRBJ1-1	TGTGCCAGCAGACAGGGTATGAACACTGAAGCTTTCTTT	CASRQGMNTEAFF
TRBV5-4	-	TRBD2	16	TRBJ2-5	TGTGCCAGCAGCCCGGGACTAGCGGAAACACAAGAGACCCAGTACTTC	CASSPGLAETQETQYF
TRBV11-3	-	-	15	TRBJ2-3	TGTGCCAGCAGCAAAACGGTGGGAGAAGTAGATACGCAGTATTTT	CASSKTVGEVDTQYF
TRBV28	few	TRBD2	14	TRBJ2-7	TGTGCCAGCAGATGGGGGGGAGGACCCTACGAGCAGTACTTC	CASRWGGGPYEQYF
TRBV14	once	TRBD1	18	TRBJ2-1	TGTGCCAGCAGTCCCGGACAGGGTTTGGGGGGTTCCTACAATGAGCAGTTCTTC	CASSPGQGLGGSYNEQFF
TRBV7-9	once	TRBD2	16	TRBJ2-1	TGTGCCAGCAGCTCAGCCAGCGGGGGGACCTACAATGAGCAGTTCTTC	CASSSASGGTYNEQFF
TRBV5-4	-	-	15	TRBJ2-1	TGTGCCACCTCAGATGCGGGACGCTCCTACAATGAGCAGTTCTTC	CATSDAGRSYNEQFF
TRBV5-8	-	TRBD1	14	TRBJ2-2	TGTGCCAGCAGAGGGACAGCGAACACCGGGGAGCTGTTTTTT	CASRGTANTGELFF
TRBV18	-	-	14	TRBJ1-4	TGTGCCAGCTCACCGTGGCGGGGTAATGAAAAACTGTTTTTT	CASSPWRGNEKLFF
TRBV5-1	once	-	12	TRBJ2-2	TGCGCCAGCACTCATGACTCCGGGGAGCTGTTTTTT	CASTHDSGELFF
TRBV29-1	-	-	14	TRBJ2-2	TGCAGCGTTAGAAGCGTCTCGAACACCGGGGAGCTGTTTTTT	CSVRSVSNTGELFF
TRBV18	few	-	14	TRBJ1-1	TGTGCCAGCTCAAAGTTTGAGGGGGACACTGAAGCTTTCTTT	CASSKFEGDTEAFF
TRBV6-6	-	-	13	TRBJ2-7	TGTGCCAGCAGCTGGGCCGGGGAGCGCGAGCAGTACTTC	CASSWAGEREQYF
TRBV6-2/TRBV6-3	-	-	15	TRBJ1-1	TGTGCCAGCAGTTACCATCCAACAGGGTACACTGAAGCTTTCTTT	CASSYHPTGYTEAFF
TRBV5-1	-	TRBD2	19	TRBJ2-1	TGCGCCAGCAGCTCCGCGGGACTAGCGGGAGACTACTCCTACAATGAGCAGTTCTTC	CASSSAGLAGDYSYNEQFF
TRBV4-2	once	TRBD1	16	TRBJ1-6	TGTGCCAGCAGAAGGACAGGGGATTTGGGGAATTCACCCCTCCACTTT	CASRRTGDLGNSPLHF
TRBV4-2	-	TRBD2	17	TRBJ2-1	TGTGCCAGCAGCCGCGGTCCTGGGACTAGCGACTACAATGAGCAGTTCTTC	CASSRGPGTSDYNEQFF
TRBV12-3/TRBV12-4	-	-	12	TRBJ1-2	TGTGCCAGCAGCCAGGCCCTATCGGGCTACACCTTC	CASSQALSGYTF
TRBV5-1	-	TRBD1	15	TRBJ1-2	TGCGCCAGCAGAGTAACGACAGGGTCAAACTATGGCTACACCTTC	CASRVTTGSNYGYTF
TRBV9	once	-	15	TRBJ1-1	TGTGCCAGCAGCAAAGCCCTACCCATGAACACTGAAGCTTTCTTT	CASSKALPMNTEAFF
TRBV11-3	-	-	14	TRBJ2-2	TGTGCCAGCAGCACAACTAGCAACACCGGGGAGCTGTTTTTT	CASSTTSNTGELFF
TRBV28	once	-	15	TRBJ1-1	TGTGCCAGCAGATCCGGGGGGGGGCTGAACACTGAAGCTTTCTTT	CASRSGGGLNTEAFF
TRBV12-3/TRBV12-4	-	-	13	TRBJ2-7	TGTGCCAGCAGTTTCATTAGTAGTCACGAGCAGTACTTC	CASSFISSHEQYF
TRBV18	-	-	11	TRBJ2-5	TGTGCCAGCTCGCGCCAAGAGACCCAGTACTTC	CASSRQETQYF
TRBV5-1	-	-	15	TRBJ2-5	TGCGCCAGCAGCAACCAACCCCTAAGGGGAGAGACCCAGTACTTC	CASSNQPLRGETQYF
TRBV12-5	-	-	11	TRBJ2-7	TGTGCTAGTGGCCTTTACTACGAGCAGTACTTC	CASGLYYEQYF
TRBV9	-	-	13	TRBJ2-7	TGTGCCAGCAGCTCAACAGGGTCGGGTGAGCAGTACTTC	CASSSTGSGEQYF
TRBV11-3	-	-	14	TRBJ1-1	TGTGCCAGCAGCTTATTTCAGGGTAGCACTGAAGCTTTCTTT	CASSLFQGSTEAFF
TRBV10-3	-	-	18	TRBJ1-4	TGTGCCATCAGCCATCCCACGATCGGAGGGTGGACTAATGAAAAACTGTTTTTT	CAISHPTIGGWTNEKLFF
TRBV7-8	-	TRBD2	16	TRBJ2-2	TGTGCCAGCAGCCTCCGGACTAGCGCGAACACCGGGGAGCTGTTTTTT	CASSLRTSANTGELFF
TRBV6-5	-	TRBD2	14	TRBJ2-1	TGTGCCAGCACCCTAGCGGGAGTTTACAATGAGCAGTTCTTC	CASTLAGVYNEQFF
TRBV7-9	-	-	13	TRBJ2-7	TGTGCCAGCAGCGTCGGAGAATTCTACGAGCAGTACTTC	CASSVGEFYEQYF